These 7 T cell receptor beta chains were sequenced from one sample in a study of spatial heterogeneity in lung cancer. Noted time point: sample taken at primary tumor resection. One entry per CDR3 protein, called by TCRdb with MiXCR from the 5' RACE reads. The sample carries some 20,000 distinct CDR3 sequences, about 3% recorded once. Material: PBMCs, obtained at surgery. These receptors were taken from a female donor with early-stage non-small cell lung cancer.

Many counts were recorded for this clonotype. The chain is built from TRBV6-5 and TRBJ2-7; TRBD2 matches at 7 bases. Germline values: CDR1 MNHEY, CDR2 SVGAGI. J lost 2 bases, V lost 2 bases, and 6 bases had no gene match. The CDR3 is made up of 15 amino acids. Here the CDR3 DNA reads TGTGCCAGCAGTTACGGGCAGGGAGGGCCCTACGAGCAGTACTTC. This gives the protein CASSYGQGGPYEQYF.

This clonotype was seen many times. The CDR3 reads CASSLTSASSYNEQFF. In nucleotides, the CDR3 is TGTGCCAGCAGCTTAACCAGCGCATCCTCCTACAATGAGCAGTTCTTC. The chain couples TRBV7-3 to TRBJ2-1; D is undetermined. CDR1 is SGHTA and CDR2 is FQGTGA in the germline V gene. This CDR3 contains 16 residues. V was shortened by 0 bases and J by 0 bases, with 9 bases between the two germline ends.

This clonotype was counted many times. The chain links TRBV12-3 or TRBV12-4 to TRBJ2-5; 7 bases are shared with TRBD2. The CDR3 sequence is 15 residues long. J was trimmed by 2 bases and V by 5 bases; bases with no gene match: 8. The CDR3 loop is CASSKRDSGQETQYF. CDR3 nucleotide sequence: TGTGCCAGCAGTAAGCGGGACTCGGGGCAAGAGACCCAGTACTTC.

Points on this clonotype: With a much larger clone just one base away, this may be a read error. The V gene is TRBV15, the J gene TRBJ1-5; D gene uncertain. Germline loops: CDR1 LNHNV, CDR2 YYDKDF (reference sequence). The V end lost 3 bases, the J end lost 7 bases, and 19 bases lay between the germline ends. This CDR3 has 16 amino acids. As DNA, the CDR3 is TGTGCCACCAGCAGGGGTAGTGGGCAGGAGATCCAGCCCCAGCATTTT. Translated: CATSRGSGQEIQPQHF.

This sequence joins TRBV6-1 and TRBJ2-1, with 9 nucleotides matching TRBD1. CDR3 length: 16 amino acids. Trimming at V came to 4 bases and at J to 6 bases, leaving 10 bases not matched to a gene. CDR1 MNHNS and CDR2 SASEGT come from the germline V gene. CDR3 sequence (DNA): TGTGCCAGCAGTGGGAGGGGGGACAGGGCGGTCAATGAGCAGTTCTTC. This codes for CASSGRGDRAVNEQFF.

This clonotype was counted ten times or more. The CDR3 bases are TGTGCCAGCAGCCCAAGGGACAGGGGGTTAGGCAATGAAGCTTTCTTT. Its protein is CASSPRDRGLGNEAFF. The chain carries TRBV14 and TRBJ1-1; 11 bases agree with TRBD1. V was pared by 4 bases and J by 7 bases, with 11 bases of the junction left unmatched. Looked up from germline, CDR1 is SGHDN and CDR2 is FVKESK. The CDR3 is 16 amino acids.

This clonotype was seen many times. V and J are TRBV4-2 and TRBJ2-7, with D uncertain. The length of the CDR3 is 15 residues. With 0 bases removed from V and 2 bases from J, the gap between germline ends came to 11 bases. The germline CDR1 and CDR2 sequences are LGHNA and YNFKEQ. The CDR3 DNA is TGTGCCAGCAGCCAAGATCCGGGCAGACCCTACGAGCAGTACTTC. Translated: CASSQDPGRPYEQYF.